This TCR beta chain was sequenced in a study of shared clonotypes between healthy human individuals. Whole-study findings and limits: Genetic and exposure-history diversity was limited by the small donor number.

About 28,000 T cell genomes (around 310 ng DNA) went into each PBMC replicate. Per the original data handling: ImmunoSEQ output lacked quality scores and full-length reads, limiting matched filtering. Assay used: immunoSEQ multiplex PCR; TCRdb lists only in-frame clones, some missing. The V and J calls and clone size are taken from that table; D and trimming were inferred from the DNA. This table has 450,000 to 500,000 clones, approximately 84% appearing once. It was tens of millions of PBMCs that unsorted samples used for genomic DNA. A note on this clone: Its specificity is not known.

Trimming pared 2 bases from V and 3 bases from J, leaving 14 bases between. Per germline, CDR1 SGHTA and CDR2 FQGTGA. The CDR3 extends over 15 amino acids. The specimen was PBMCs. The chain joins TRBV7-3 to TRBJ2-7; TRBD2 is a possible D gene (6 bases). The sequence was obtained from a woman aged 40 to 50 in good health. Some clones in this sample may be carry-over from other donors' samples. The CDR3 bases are TGTGCCAGCAGCTTAGGTCTTGGCGGGATCTACGAGCAGTACTTC. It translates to CASSLGLGGIYEQYF. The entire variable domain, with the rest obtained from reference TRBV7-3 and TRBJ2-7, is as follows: GAGVSQTPSNKVTEKGKYVELRCDPISGHTALYWYRQSLGQGPEFLIYFQGTGAADDSGLPNDRFFAVRPEGSVSTLKIQRTERGDSAVYLCASSLGLGGIYEQYFGPGTRLTVT.